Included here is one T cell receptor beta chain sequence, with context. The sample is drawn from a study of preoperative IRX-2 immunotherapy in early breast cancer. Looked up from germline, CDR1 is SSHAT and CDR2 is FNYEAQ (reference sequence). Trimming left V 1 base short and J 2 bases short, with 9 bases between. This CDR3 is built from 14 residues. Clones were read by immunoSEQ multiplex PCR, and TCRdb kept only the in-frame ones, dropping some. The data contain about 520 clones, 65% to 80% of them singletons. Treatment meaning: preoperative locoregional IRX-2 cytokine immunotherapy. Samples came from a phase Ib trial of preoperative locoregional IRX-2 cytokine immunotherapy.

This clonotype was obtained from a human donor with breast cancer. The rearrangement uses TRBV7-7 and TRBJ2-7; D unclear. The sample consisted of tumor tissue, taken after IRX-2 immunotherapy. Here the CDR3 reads CASSLGNGAYEQYF. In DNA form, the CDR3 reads TGTGCCAGCAGCTTAGGGAATGGCGCCTACGAGCAGTACTTC.